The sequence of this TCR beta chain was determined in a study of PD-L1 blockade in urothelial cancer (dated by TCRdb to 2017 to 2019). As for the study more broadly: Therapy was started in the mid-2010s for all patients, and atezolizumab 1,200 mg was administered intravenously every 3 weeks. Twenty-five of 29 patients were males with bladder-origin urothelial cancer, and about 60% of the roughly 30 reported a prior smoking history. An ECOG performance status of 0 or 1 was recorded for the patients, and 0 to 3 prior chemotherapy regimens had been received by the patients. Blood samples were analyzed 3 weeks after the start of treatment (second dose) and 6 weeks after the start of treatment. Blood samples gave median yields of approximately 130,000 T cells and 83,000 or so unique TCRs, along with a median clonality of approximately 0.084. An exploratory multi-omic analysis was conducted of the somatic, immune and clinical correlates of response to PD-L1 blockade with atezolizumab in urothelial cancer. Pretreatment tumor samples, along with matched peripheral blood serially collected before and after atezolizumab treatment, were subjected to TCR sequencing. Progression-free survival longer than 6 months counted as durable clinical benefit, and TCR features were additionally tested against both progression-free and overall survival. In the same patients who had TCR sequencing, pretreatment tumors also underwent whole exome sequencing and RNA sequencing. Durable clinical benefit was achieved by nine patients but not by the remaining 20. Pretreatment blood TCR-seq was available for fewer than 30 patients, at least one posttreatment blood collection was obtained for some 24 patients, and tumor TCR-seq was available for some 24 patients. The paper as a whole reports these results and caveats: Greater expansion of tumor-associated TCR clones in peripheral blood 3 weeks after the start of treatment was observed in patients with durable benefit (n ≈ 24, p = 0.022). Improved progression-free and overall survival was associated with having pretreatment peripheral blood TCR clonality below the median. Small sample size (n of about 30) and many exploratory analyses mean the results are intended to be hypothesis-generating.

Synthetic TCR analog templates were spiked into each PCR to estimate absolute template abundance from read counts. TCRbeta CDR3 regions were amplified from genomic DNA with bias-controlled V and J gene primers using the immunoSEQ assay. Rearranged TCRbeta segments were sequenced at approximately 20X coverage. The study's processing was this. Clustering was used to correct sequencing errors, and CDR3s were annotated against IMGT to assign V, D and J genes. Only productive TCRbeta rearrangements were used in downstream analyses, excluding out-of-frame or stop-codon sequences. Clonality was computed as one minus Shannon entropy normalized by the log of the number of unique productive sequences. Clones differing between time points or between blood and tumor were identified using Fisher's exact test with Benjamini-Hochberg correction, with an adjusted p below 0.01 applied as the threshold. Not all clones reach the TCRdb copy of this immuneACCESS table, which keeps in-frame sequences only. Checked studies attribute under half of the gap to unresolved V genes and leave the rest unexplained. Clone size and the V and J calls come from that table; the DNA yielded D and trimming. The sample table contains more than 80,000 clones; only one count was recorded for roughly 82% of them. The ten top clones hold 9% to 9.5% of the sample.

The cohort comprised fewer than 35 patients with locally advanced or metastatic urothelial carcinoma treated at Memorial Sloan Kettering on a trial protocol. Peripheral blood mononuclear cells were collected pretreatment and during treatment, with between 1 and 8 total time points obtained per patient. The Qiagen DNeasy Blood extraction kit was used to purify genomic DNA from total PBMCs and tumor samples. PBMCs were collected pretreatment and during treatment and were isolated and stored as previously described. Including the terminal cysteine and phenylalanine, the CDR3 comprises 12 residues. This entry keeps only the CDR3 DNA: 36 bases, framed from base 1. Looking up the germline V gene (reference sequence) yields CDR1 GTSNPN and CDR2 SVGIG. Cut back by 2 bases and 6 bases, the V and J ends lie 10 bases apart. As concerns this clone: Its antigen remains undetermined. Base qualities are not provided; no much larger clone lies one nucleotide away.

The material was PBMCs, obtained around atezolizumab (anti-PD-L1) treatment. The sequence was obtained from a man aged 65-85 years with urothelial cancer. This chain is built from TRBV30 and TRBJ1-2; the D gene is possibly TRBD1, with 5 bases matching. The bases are TGTGCCTGGAGTCCGGGGGTGGATGGCTACACCTTC. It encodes CAWSPGVDGYTF.